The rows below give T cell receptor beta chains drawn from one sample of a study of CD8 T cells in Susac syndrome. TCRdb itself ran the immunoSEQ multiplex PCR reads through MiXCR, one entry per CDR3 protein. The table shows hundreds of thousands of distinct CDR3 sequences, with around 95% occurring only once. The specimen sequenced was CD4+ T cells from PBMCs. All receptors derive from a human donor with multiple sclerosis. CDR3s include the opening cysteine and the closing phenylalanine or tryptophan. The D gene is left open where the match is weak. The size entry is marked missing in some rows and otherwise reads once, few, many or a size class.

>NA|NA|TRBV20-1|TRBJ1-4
TGCAGTGCTCAGGGCCCTCGGGGTGAAAAACTGTTTTTT
CSAQGPRGEKLFF
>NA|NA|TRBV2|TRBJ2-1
TGTGCCAGCAGTGAAATACGAGGACCCTACAATGAGCAGTTCTTC
CASSEIRGPYNEQFF
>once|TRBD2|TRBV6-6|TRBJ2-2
TGTGCCAGCAGTTCCATAGCGGGGGGGAACACCGGGGAGCTGTTTTTT
CASSSIAGGNTGELFF
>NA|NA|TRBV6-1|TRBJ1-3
TGTGCCAGCAGCAGACGCTACAGGGAATGGGGCTCTGGAAACACCATATATTTT
CASSRRYREWGSGNTIYF
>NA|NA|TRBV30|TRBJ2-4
TGTGCCTGGAGCGTAGGTGGCAGACACATTCAGTACTTC
CAWSVGGRHIQYF
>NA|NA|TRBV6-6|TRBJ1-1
TGTGCCAGCAGCCGCACTGAAGCTTTCTTT
CASSRTEAFF
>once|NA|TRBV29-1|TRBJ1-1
TGCAGCGTTGTTTCCGTGTCGAACACTGAAGCTTTCTTT
CSVVSVSNTEAFF
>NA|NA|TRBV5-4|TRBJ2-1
TGTGCCAGCAGCTTGGACAGTCTAGGAGGGAATGAGCAGTTCTTC
CASSLDSLGGNEQFF
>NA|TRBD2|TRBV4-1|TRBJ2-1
TGCGCCAGCAGCCTCCCGGGACTAGCCCTCAATGAGCAGTTCTTC
CASSLPGLALNEQFF
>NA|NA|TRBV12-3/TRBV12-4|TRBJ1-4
TGTGCCAGCAGTTTAGGTGTACGGCGAACGGAAGAAAAACTGTTTTTT
CASSLGVRRTEEKLFF
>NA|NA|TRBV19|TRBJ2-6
TGTGCCAGCCACTCTGGGGCCAACGTCCTGACTTTC
CASHSGANVLTF
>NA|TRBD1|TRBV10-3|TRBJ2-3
TGTGCCATCAGTGGGACAGGGGGAAATACGCAGTATTTT
CAISGTGGNTQYF
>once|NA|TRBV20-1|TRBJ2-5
TGCAGTGCCGGGCCCACGTACCAAGAGACCCAGTACTTC
CSAGPTYQETQYF
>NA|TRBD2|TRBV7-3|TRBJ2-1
TGTGCCAGCAGCTTAAGGCTAGCGGGGGGGGTGGATGAGCAGTTCTTC
CASSLRLAGGVDEQFF
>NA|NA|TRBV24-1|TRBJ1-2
TGTGCCACCAGTGACCTCCGATATGGCTACACCTTC
CATSDLRYGYTF
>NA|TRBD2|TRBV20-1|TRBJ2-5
TGCAGTGCTAGGCTAGCGGGAGGCCCAAAAGAGACCCAGTACTTC
CSARLAGGPKETQYF
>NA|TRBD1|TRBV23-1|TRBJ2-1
TGCGCCAGCAGTCATATCCGGGACAGGGGAAGCGATGAGCAGTTCTTC
CASSHIRDRGSDEQFF
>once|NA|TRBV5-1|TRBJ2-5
TGCGCCAGCAGCTTGGCCTTCCAGGAGACCCAGTACTTC
CASSLAFQETQYF
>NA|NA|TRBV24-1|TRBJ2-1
TGTGCCACCAGTCTCGGGGTTTACAATGAGCAGTTCTTC
CATSLGVYNEQFF
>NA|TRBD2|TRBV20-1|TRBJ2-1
TGCAGCGCAGCGGGAGCCGACTACAATGAGCAGTTCTTC
CSAAGADYNEQFF
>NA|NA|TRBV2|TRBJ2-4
TGTGCCAGCAGGAAGGGGGTCCTCAAAAACATTCAGTACTTC
CASRKGVLKNIQYF
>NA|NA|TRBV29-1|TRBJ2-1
TGCAGCGTTTCCACTTACAATGAGCAGTTCTTC
CSVSTYNEQFF
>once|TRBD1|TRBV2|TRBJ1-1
TGTGCCAGCAGTGGAACAGGGGCGCGAGTTACTGAAGCTTTCTTT
CASSGTGARVTEAFF
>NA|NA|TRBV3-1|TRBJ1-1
TGTGCCAGCAGCCAATTAGGGGAGACTGAAGCTTTCTTT
CASSQLGETEAFF
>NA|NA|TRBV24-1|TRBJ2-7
TGTGCCACCAGTGAGGCGCGGGGCGAGCAGTACTTC
CATSEARGEQYF
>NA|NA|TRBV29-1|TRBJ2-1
TGCAGCGTTAAGGGGACGTCAGGCGAGAGGTCGCGGAATGAGCAGTTCTTC
CSVKGTSGERSRNEQFF
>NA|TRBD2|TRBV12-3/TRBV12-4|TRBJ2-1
TGTGCCAGCAGTTTAAGTCCTAGCGGGGGACTTGAGCAGTTCTTC
CASSLSPSGGLEQFF
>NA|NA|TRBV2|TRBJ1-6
TGTGCCAGCAGTCCTACTTCCGGCGACAGTGGTTCACCCCTCCACTTT
CASSPTSGDSGSPLHF
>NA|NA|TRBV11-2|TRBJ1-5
TGTGCCAGCAGCTTAGATCGTCGCCAGCCCCAGCATTTT
CASSLDRRQPQHF
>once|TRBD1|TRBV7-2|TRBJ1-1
TGTGCCAGCAGCTACCGACAGGGGGGAACTGAAGCTTTCTTT
CASSYRQGGTEAFF
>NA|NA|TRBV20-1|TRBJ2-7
TGCAGTGCCAACCCTAAACAGGGAGCCATCTACGAGCAGTACTTC
CSANPKQGAIYEQYF
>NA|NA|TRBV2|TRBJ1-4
TGTGCCAGCAGTGAAGGGCGGTCGGGGGGGCTGGGAGAAAAACTGTTTTTT
CASSEGRSGGLGEKLFF
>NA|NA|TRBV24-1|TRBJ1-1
TGTGCCACGGCCGGAGGGACTGAAGCTTTCTTT
CATAGGTEAFF
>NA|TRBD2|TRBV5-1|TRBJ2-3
TGCGCCAGCAGCTACCGTCTAGCGGGAGGGCCGACAGATACGCAGTATTTT
CASSYRLAGGPTDTQYF
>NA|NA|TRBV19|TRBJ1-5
TGTGCCAGTAGTATTGGCGTGACAGCGGCCAATCAGCCCCAGCATTTT
CASSIGVTAANQPQHF
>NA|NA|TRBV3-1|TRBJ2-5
TGTGCCAGCAGCCAAGGACACTGGGGGACCCAGTACTTC
CASSQGHWGTQYF
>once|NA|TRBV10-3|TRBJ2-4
TGTGCCATCAGTGAGTCTGCAGGGGAGTTGGGGGCCAAAAACATTCAGTACTTC
CAISESAGELGAKNIQYF
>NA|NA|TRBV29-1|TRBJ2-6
TGCAGCGTTGTGTGGCAGGGAAGTTGTGGGGCCAACGTCCTGACTTTC
CSVVWQGSCGANVLTF
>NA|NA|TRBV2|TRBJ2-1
TGTGCCAGCAGTAATATAAACGGGAACCCTGAGCAGTTCTTC
CASSNINGNPEQFF
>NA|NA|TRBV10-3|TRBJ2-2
TGTGCCATCAGTGAGGCTTACACCGGGGAGCTGTTTTTT
CAISEAYTGELFF
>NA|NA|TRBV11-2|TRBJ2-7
TGTGCCAGCAGCCCGTCTACAGGAAACTACGAGCAGTACTTC
CASSPSTGNYEQYF
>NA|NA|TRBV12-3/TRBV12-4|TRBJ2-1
TGTGCCAGCAGTAGGGGAGGTTGGGAGCAGTTCTTC
CASSRGGWEQFF
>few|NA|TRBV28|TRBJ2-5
TGTGCCAGCAGCCTACAGGGTTCAGAGACCCAGTACTTC
CASSLQGSETQYF
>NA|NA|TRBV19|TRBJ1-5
TGTGCCAGTAGTAGGGGGATGCGCAATCAGCCCCAGCATTTT
CASSRGMRNQPQHF
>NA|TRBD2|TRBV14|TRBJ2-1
TGTGCCAGCAGCCAAGGAAGCCGGCTAGCGGGGTACAATGAGCAGTTCTTC
CASSQGSRLAGYNEQFF
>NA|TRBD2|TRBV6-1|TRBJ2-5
TGTGCCAGCAGTGAAGGGGTAGCGGGGGAGACCCAGTACTTC
CASSEGVAGETQYF
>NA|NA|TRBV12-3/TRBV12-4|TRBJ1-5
TGTGCCAGCAGTTTTGGGCCTGATAGCAATCAGCCCCAGCATTTT
CASSFGPDSNQPQHF
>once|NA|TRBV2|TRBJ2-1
TGTGCCAGCAAGTTTGCGGAGCCTACCTACAATGAGCAGTTCTTC
CASKFAEPTYNEQFF
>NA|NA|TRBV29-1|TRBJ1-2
TGCAGCGTTGCGACCGGGACTAATAACTATGGCTACACCTTC
CSVATGTNNYGYTF